These T cell receptor beta chains were read from a single sample in a study of T cell changes during pregnancy in multiple sclerosis. TCRdb's copy holds only in-frame clones and misses some; the assay was immunoSEQ multiplex PCR. The repertoire consists of tens of thousands of clones, with 92% occurring once and the leading ten covering about 1.5%. The specimen was peripheral blood, collected in the first trimester of pregnancy. The receptor source for this set is a female donor in good health, enrolled as a control in a pregnancy study. Each CDR3 is given with its conserved first and last residue. The D gene is left open where the match is weak. Not all rows give a size; the values are once, few, many and, for expanded clones, a class.

v_gene,j_gene,d_gene,len,abundance,CDR3aa,CDR3nt
TRBV7-2,TRBJ2-2,TRBD2,18,-,CASSLVPSGRGNTGELFF,TGTGCCAGCAGCTTAGTGCCTAGCGGGAGGGGAAACACCGGGGAGCTGTTTTTT
TRBV18,TRBJ2-1,TRBD2,11,-,CASSPGTSKFF,TGTGCCAGCTCCCCCGGGACTAGCAAGTTCTTC
TRBV29-1,TRBJ2-1,TRBD2,13,-,CSVGGLLRDEQFF,TGCAGCGTCGGGGGACTACTTAGAGATGAGCAGTTCTTC
TRBV6-5,TRBJ2-5,TRBD1,16,-,CASSYSRTGGQETQYF,TGTGCCAGCAGTTACTCTAGGACAGGGGGCCAAGAGACCCAGTACTTC
TRBV6-9,TRBJ1-5,-,14,-,CASRRASYYQPQHF,TGTGCCAGCAGGAGGGCCTCTTATTATCAGCCCCAGCATTTT
TRBV27,TRBJ1-1,-,15,-,CASSPLDSLNTEAFF,TGTGCCAGCAGCCCACTCGACAGCCTGAACACTGAAGCTTTCTTT
TRBV6-4,TRBJ2-2,-,14,few,CASSDSSQAGELFF,TGTGCCAGCAGTGACTCTTCACAGGCCGGGGAGCTGTTTTTT
TRBV28,TRBJ2-7,TRBD1,15,-,CASSPSGTGADEQYF,TGTGCCAGCAGCCCTTCGGGGACAGGGGCTGACGAGCAGTACTTC
TRBV28,TRBJ2-7,-,15,-,CASSLRGRVRDEQYF,TGTGCCAGCAGCCTAAGGGGTCGGGTCAGGGACGAGCAGTACTTC
TRBV4-2,TRBJ1-3,-,20,-,CASSQASLRAVTRAGNTIYF,TGTGCCAGCAGCCAAGCGAGCCTAAGGGCTGTCACTAGGGCCGGAAACACCATATATTTT
TRBV19,TRBJ1-2,TRBD1,12,-,CASTTGAYGYTF,TGTGCCAGTACAACAGGGGCCTATGGCTACACCTTC
TRBV7-9,TRBJ2-6,-,19,once,CASSFPTEAASSGANVLTF,TGTGCCAGCAGCTTTCCCACCGAGGCCGCCAGCTCTGGGGCCAACGTCCTGACTTTC
TRBV6-5,TRBJ1-1,-,12,-,CASSVQGTEAFF,TGTGCCAGCAGCGTACAGGGCACTGAAGCTTTCTTT
TRBV11-2,TRBJ2-7,-,15,-,CASSLGPEGAREQYF,TGTGCCAGCAGCTTAGGGCCGGAGGGGGCGAGGGAGCAGTACTTC
TRBV29-1,TRBJ2-1,TRBD1,14,-,CSVDRDRVYNEQFF,TGCAGCGTAGACCGGGACAGGGTATACAATGAGCAGTTCTTC
TRBV7-8,TRBJ2-7,TRBD2,15,-,CASSLASSGSYEQYF,TGTGCCAGCAGCTTAGCGTCTAGCGGGTCTTACGAGCAGTACTTC
TRBV14,TRBJ2-7,TRBD1,15,once,CASSQRDRGSYEQYF,TGTGCCAGCAGCCAAAGGGACAGGGGGTCCTACGAGCAGTACTTC
TRBV11-2,TRBJ2-1,TRBD1,15,-,CATGPTGGFYNEQFF,TGTGCCACCGGCCCGACAGGGGGCTTTTACAATGAGCAGTTCTTC
TRBV7-6,TRBJ2-2,-,13,once,CASSSTVTGELFF,TGTGCCAGCAGCTCGACAGTTACCGGGGAGCTGTTTTTT
TRBV2,TRBJ1-5,-,13,-,CASRRGGRQPQHF,TGTGCCAGCAGGCGGGGGGGGCGTCAGCCCCAGCATTTT
TRBV29-1,TRBJ2-7,TRBD2,14,-,CSVEGLAETYEQYF,TGCAGCGTTGAAGGACTAGCGGAGACCTACGAGCAGTACTTC
TRBV11-1,TRBJ2-7,TRBD1,15,-,CASSPGQGRAYEQYF,TGTGCCAGCAGCCCTGGACAGGGCAGGGCCTACGAGCAGTACTTC